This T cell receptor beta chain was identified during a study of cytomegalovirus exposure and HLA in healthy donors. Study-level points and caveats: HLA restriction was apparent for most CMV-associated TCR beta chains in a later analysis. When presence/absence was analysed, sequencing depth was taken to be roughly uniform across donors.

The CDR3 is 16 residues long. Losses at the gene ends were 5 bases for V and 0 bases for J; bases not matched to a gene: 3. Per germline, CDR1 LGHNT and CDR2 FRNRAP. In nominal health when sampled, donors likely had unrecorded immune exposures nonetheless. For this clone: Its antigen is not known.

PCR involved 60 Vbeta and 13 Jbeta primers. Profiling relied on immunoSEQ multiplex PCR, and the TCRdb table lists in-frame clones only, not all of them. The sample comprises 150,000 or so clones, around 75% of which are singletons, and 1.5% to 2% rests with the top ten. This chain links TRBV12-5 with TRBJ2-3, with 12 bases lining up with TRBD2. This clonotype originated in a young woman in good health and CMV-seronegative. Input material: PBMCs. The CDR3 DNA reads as TGTGCTAGTGGTATCGGGACTAGCGGGAGCACAGATACGCAGTATTTT. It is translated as CASGIGTSGSTDTQYF.